Listed below are T cell receptor beta chains from one sample, sequenced in a study of beta chain features in type 1 diabetes. TCRdb's table, derived via immunoSEQ multiplex PCR, lists solely in-frame clones and lacks some. The repertoire holds 640,000 or so clones, over 12% seen once, with roughly 0.04% in the top ten. Sequences were obtained from naive CD4+ T cells from blood. These receptors originate from a man younger than 35 with type 1 diabetes. CDR3s include the opening cysteine and the closing phenylalanine or tryptophan. Each record gives: J gene, V gene, D gene, CDR3 protein. D genes are given only for firm matches.

TRBJ2-1,TRBV15,NA,CATSREGGYRDEQFF
TRBJ2-1,TRBV7-9,NA,CASSPPFGNEQFF
TRBJ2-1,TRBV7-2,TRBD2,CASSLREGLYEQFF
TRBJ2-1,TRBV5-1,TRBD1,CASSFGTGHTYNEQFF
TRBJ2-3,TRBV7-9,TRBD2,CASSIGTSETQYF
TRBJ2-5,TRBV5-5,NA,CASSLWDQETQYF
TRBJ2-7,TRBV30,NA,CAWSEDSTGYEQYF
TRBJ1-4,TRBV6-5,TRBD1,CASRQDRGWKLFF
TRBJ2-1,TRBV29-1,NA,CSVARQGLSNEQFF
TRBJ1-3,TRBV29-1,NA,CSVVDGAGNTIYF
TRBJ2-1,TRBV4-3,NA,CASSQAAPGPRRYNEQFF
TRBJ2-7,TRBV30,NA,CAWRGVSSYEQYF
TRBJ1-5,TRBV9,TRBD1,CASSAGQGHQPQHF
TRBJ1-5,TRBV19,NA,CASSMRRQGRQPQHF
TRBJ2-3,TRBV29-1,NA,CSVEHTDTQYF
TRBJ1-1,TRBV29-1,TRBD1,CSAGPDRLNTEAFF
TRBJ1-5,TRBV6-6,NA,CASSYGVNQPQHF
TRBJ1-2,TRBV6-5,NA,CASSYDPGTNYGYTF
TRBJ2-1,TRBV14,TRBD1,CASSRQGVSYNEQFF
TRBJ2-7,TRBV15,NA,CATSRETASPYEQYF
TRBJ2-7,TRBV27,NA,CASSLDSRVISTVQYF
TRBJ2-4,TRBV11-2,NA,CASSSTGRGIQYF
TRBJ2-5,TRBV28,NA,CASSLRQGRETQYF
TRBJ2-4,TRBV18,NA,CASSPSAGGGNIQYF